These 5 T cell receptor beta chains were sequenced from one sample in a study of blood T cells in healthy people across ages. The second PCR ran roughly 6 to 12 cycles with a sample-barcoded 5' primer and J-beta primers. Each CDR3 protein gets one entry after TCRdb re-called the 5' RACE reads with MiXCR. Here the sample spans some 930,000 distinct CDR3 sequences, under 35% being singletons. Another study also made use of these data, one on T cells of mothers and their children.

The sequenced sample consisted of blood. These receptors all come from a woman in her forties in good health.

To note about this clonotype: No conserved phenylalanine or tryptophan is present at the end of the CDR3, so a read error is the likely explanation. This chain uses TRBV4-2 with TRBJ2-3, with 7 bases fitting TRBD2. The V gene end was trimmed by 4 bases and the J gene end by 0 bases; junction bases not matched to a gene: 10. This CDR3 region has 17 residues. Germline-derived CDR1 and CDR2 are LGHNA and YNFKEQ. CDR3 sequence (DNA): TGTGCCAGCAGCCCTGGTCGGGGCGGGGGAAGCACAGATACGCAGTATTTG. This gives the protein CASSPGRGGGSTDTQYL.

The chain carries TRBV7-2 and TRBJ2-1, with a possible D match to TRBD2 (7 bases). The J call is doubtful: the DNA matches TRBJ2-7 better. This CDR3 contains 20 residues. CDR1 and CDR2 from the germline V gene are SGHTA and FQGNSA. The CDR3 DNA is TGTGCCAGCAGCCAGCCTTCCGGGGGGCTCCTAGGCAGCTCCTACAATGTGCAGTACTTC. Translation: CASSQPSGGLLGSSYNVQYF.

This chain connects TRBV20-1 to TRBJ1-2; 7 bases are shared with TRBD1. This CDR3 comprises 14 residues. CDR1 DFQATT and CDR2 SNEGSKA come from the germline V gene (reference sequence). The ends lost 0 bases at V and 6 bases at J; junction bases unmatched: 7. CDR3 residues: CSARDPGGRHGYTF. The CDR3 DNA reads as TGCAGTGCTAGAGATCCAGGGGGTAGGCATGGCTACACCTTC.

Of note for this clonotype: A much larger clone differs by one base, so this may be a read error. The chain joins TRBV7-2 to TRBJ2-7; a possible D gene is TRBD2 (7 bases). Germline V gene data show CDR1 as SGHTA and CDR2 as FQGNSA. This CDR3 has 15 amino acids. Trimming cost V 5 bases and J 7 bases, with 21 bases left between them. The CDR3 protein is CASSPEGGLKDEQYF. The CDR3 nucleotides are TGTGCCAGCAGCCCCGAGGGGGGACTAAAGGATGAGCAGTACTTC.

The chain has TRBV5-1 and TRBJ2-5; TRBD2 aligns across 7 bases. This CDR3 is built from 16 residues. CDR1 is SGHRS and CDR2 is YFSETQ in the germline V gene. Germline trimming cut 3 bases from V and 1 base from J; bases unmatched to any gene: 9. CDR3 residues: CASSCSHGGFQETQYF. The CDR3 DNA reads TGCGCCAGCAGCTGCTCCCACGGGGGGTTCCAAGAGACCCAGTACTTC.